These 31 T cell receptor beta chains share one sample of origin, sequenced in a study of naive and memory T cell subsets. Both TRBC1 and TRBC2 were covered by a beta constant-region primer of two equimolar oligonucleotides. TCRdb used MiXCR to reprocess the UMI-ligation and nested PCR reads, holding one entry per CDR3 protein. The sample shows 70,000 to 95,000 distinct CDR3 sequences, about 6.5% of them seen only once. The sample consisted of central memory CD4+ T cells from blood. The source of these receptors is a human donor in good health.

This clonotype was observed a few times. CDR3 in DNA: TGTGCCAGCAGCCCCGATACGATCGGCTACACCTTC. Its translation is CASSPDTIGYTF. The chain is built from TRBV5-4 and TRBJ1-2, with D hard to call. The V gene lost 4 bases and the J gene lost 8 bases, with 12 bases spanning the gap. The CDR3 is made up of 12 amino acids. Germline assignment: CDR1 SGHNT and CDR2 YYREEE (reference sequence).

This clonotype was counted at least ten times. V and J are TRBV11-1 and TRBJ1-3, with TRBD1 as a possible D gene (5 bases). The length of the CDR3 is 14 residues. CDR1 is SGHAT, CDR2 FQDESV, per germline (reference sequence). Deletions cut 5 bases from V and 0 bases from J, with 8 bases between. CDR3 protein: CASSTDNSGNTIYF. CDR3 nucleotide sequence: TGTGCCAGCAGCACGGACAACTCTGGAAACACCATATATTTT.

The V gene is TRBV15, the J gene TRBJ2-5; D is possibly TRBD2 (6 bases). This CDR3 has 14 amino acids. From germline, CDR1 is LNHNV and CDR2 YYDKDF (reference sequence). V lost 5 bases and J lost 3, with 13 bases in between. The CDR3 region is CATSSREHEETQYF. The CDR3 bases are TGTGCCACCAGCTCCCGGGAGCACGAAGAGACCCAGTACTTC. Combining the CDR3 with reference TRBV15 and TRBJ2-5 gives the whole variable domain DAMVIQNPRYQVTQFGKPVTLSCSQTLNHNVMYWYQQKSSQAPKLLFHYYDKDFNNEADTPDNFQSRRPNTSFCFLDIRSPGLGDTAMYLCATSSREHEETQYFGPGTRLLVL.

The table lists this clonotype with many counts. The chain combines TRBV20-1 with TRBJ2-7; a weak D match, TRBD1 (5 bases). CDR1 DFQATT and CDR2 SNEGSKA come from the germline V gene (reference sequence). V lost 5 bases and J 4 bases, leaving 15 bases between the germline ends. The CDR3 sequence is 13 residues long. CDR3 sequence reads: CSARAGFAYEQYF. CDR3 nucleotides: TGCAGTGCTCGGGCAGGGTTCGCGTACGAGCAGTACTTC.

The V and J genes are TRBV15 and TRBJ1-5, with D possibly being TRBD1 (5 bases). Germline CDR1 reads LNHNV; CDR2 reads YYDKDF (reference sequence). This CDR3 is 18 amino acids long. Trimming cost V 0 bases and J 2 bases, with 17 bases left between them. This CDR3 is CATSREISAGTRNQPQHF. For the CDR3, the DNA is TGTGCCACCAGCAGAGAAATCAGCGCCGGGACGCGCAATCAGCCCCAGCATTTT. The full variable domain, rest sourced from reference TRBV15 and TRBJ1-5, is DAMVIQNPRYQVTQFGKPVTLSCSQTLNHNVMYWYQQKSSQAPKLLFHYYDKDFNNEADTPDNFQSRRPNTSFCFLDIRSPGLGDTAMYLCATSREISAGTRNQPQHFGDGTRLSIL.

This clonotype was seen at least ten times. The rearrangement links TRBV7-2 to TRBJ2-3; D gene ambiguous. The CDR3 is 12 amino acids. Germline CDR1 and CDR2: SGHTA and FQGNSA. V dropped 5 bases and J dropped 6 bases, with 9 bases sitting between them. The CDR3 protein is CASSPSSDTQYF. The CDR3 nucleotides read TGTGCCAGCAGCCCTAGTAGCGATACGCAGTATTTT.

This clonotype has a handful of counts. This rearrangement joins TRBV4-2 to TRBJ2-3, with D tentatively TRBD1 (6 bases). The CDR3 runs to 17 residues. In germline, CDR1 is LGHNA, CDR2 YNFKEQ. Trimming removed 0 bases from V and 5 bases from J, with 18 bases in between. The DNA of the CDR3 is TGTGCCAGCAGCCAAGATAGGGGGAGAAGCCCCAGAGATACGCAGTATTTT. Translated: CASSQDRGRSPRDTQYF.

At least ten counts were recorded for this clonotype. The V call is TRBV14, the J call TRBJ2-1; unclear D gene. Germline V lookup: CDR1 SGHDN, CDR2 FVKESK. The CDR3 extends over 14 amino acids. Trimming removed 0 bases at V and 13 bases at J, with 16 bases between. CDR3: CASSQDSGQALQFF. As DNA, the CDR3 is TGTGCCAGCAGCCAAGATTCCGGGCAGGCGTTACAGTTCTTC.

In nucleotides, the CDR3 is TGTGCCAGCAGCCCAACAGAGGGGCTGGTTAGGGAGCTGTTTTTT. This sequence encodes CASSPTEGLVRELFF. The chain combines TRBV7-2 with TRBJ2-2, with D perhaps given as TRBD1 or TRBD2 (5 bases each). The germline CDR1 and CDR2 sequences are SGHTA and FQGNSA. The V end was cut by 5 bases, the J end by 9 bases, with 19 bases between. The CDR3 consists of 15 residues.

This clonotype is medium-sized within its sample. The chain links TRBV6-2 or TRBV6-3 to TRBJ2-7, with 8 bases aligning to TRBD1. The germline V gene encodes CDR1 MNHEY and CDR2 SVGEGT. V was pared by 5 bases and J by 2 bases, with 8 bases of the junction left unmatched. The CDR3 sequence is 15 residues long. The CDR3 sequence: CASSRSRTGTYEQYF. The CDR3, as DNA: TGTGCCAGCAGTAGATCCCGGACAGGGACCTACGAGCAGTACTTC.

This clonotype came up many times. The V gene is TRBV29-1, the J gene TRBJ2-3; 7 bases agree with TRBD1. V dropped 7 bases and J dropped 5; count of bases not matched to a gene: 6. The germline CDR1 and CDR2 sequences are SQVTM and ANQGSEA. CDR3 length: 12 residues. DNA of the CDR3: TGCAGCGGGGGACAGAACGGAGATACGCAGTATTTT. Translated, it gives CSGGQNGDTQYF.

This clonotype occurred many times. The chain employs TRBV12-3 or TRBV12-4 and TRBJ1-1, with D maybe TRBD1 (6 bases). Trimming left V 6 bases short and J 8 bases short, with 16 bases between. This CDR3 is 13 amino acids long. The DNA for the CDR3 is TGTGCCAGCAGCATTACGGGGGGGGGCGAAGCTTTCTTT. This codes for CASSITGGGEAFF.

Ten or more counts support this clonotype. The rearrangement uses TRBV30 and TRBJ1-1, with 8 bases matching TRBD1. The CDR3 is made up of 17 amino acids. CDR1 and CDR2 (germline): GTSNPN, SVGIG (reference sequence). The ends lost 1 base at V and 0 bases at J; junction bases unmatched: 10. CDR3 DNA: TGTGCCTGGAGTGCTACAGGGGGAAGGTACATGAACACTGAAGCTTTCTTT. Translated, it gives CAWSATGGRYMNTEAFF.

This clonotype was seen at least ten times. The V gene is TRBV20-1, the J gene TRBJ2-1, with 10 bases that match TRBD2. The CDR3 loop spans 15 amino acids. Per germline, CDR1 DFQATT and CDR2 SNEGSKA (reference sequence). J was trimmed by 7 bases and V by 6 bases; bases with no gene match: 12. CDR3 region: CSASPPLAGNNEQFF. The CDR3 coding sequence is TGCAGTGCAAGTCCGCCACTAGCGGGGAATAATGAGCAGTTCTTC.

This clonotype was counted many times. CDR3 DNA sequence: TGTGCCAGCAGAGGACTAGCGGGAGTCAATGAGCAGTTCTTC. Translation gives CASRGLAGVNEQFF. This chain uses TRBV12-3 or TRBV12-4 with TRBJ2-1; TRBD2 aligns across 13 bases. Losses at the gene ends were 6 bases for V and 6 bases for J; bases not matched to a gene: 2. This CDR3 is built from 14 residues.

This clonotype was recorded at least ten times. The V gene is TRBV12-3 or TRBV12-4, the J gene TRBJ2-3; no firm D call. Trimming cost V 3 bases and J 2 bases, with 3 bases left between them. The CDR3 loop spans 12 amino acids. The CDR3 nucleotides are TGTGCCAGCAGTTTCAACACAGATACGCAGTATTTT. Translated, it gives CASSFNTDTQYF.

The chain joins TRBV28 to TRBJ2-7, with 7 positions matching TRBD2. CDR1 MDHEN and CDR2 SYDVKM come from the germline V gene. After removal of 7 bases from V and 3 bases from J, the junction contained 15 bases not matched to a gene. CDR3 length equals 16 residues. The CDR3 loop reads CASNPQTGEGIYEQYF. The CDR3 nucleotides are TGTGCCAGCAATCCCCAAACGGGGGAGGGGATCTACGAGCAGTACTTC.

V is TRBV7-8 and J is TRBJ2-5; 8 bases align to TRBD2. The CDR3 contains 15 residues. Losses at the gene ends were 3 bases for V and 6 bases for J; bases not matched to a gene: 9. CDR1 is SGHVS and CDR2 is FQNEAQ in the germline V gene. The CDR3 spells CASSFGGTSRQTQYF. DNA for the CDR3: TGTGCCAGCAGCTTCGGCGGGACTAGTCGGCAGACCCAGTACTTC.

This clonotype was observed at least ten times. This chain links TRBV30 with TRBJ1-2; D is perhaps TRBD1 (5 bases). The CDR3 is made up of 13 amino acids. V lost 0 bases and J 6 bases, leaving 11 bases between the germline ends. Germline V CDR1 and CDR2: GTSNPN, SVGIG (reference sequence). The CDR3 spells CAWSVRAGHGYTF. For the CDR3, the DNA is TGTGCCTGGAGTGTACGGGCAGGGCATGGCTACACCTTC. Full variable domain (remainder filled in from reference TRBV30 and TRBJ1-2): SQTIHQWPATLVQPVGSPLSLECTVEGTSNPNLYWYRQAAGRGLQLLFYSVGIGQISSEVPQNLSASRPQDRQFILSSKKLLLSDSGFYLCAWSVRAGHGYTFGSGTRLTVV.

This clonotype was found many times. The V and J genes are TRBV29-1 and TRBJ2-4; D might be TRBD1 (5 bases). The CDR3 totals 15 residues. Trimming stripped 3 bases from V and 4 bases from J, with 16 bases between. Per the germline V gene, CDR1 is SQVTM and CDR2 is ANQGSEA. CDR3 DNA: TGCAGCGTTGAGAAAGTGGCTACAGGAAAAAACATTCAGTACTTC. Amino acid sequence: CSVEKVATGKNIQYF.

There are a few counts of this clonotype. The chain couples TRBV10-3 to TRBJ2-3; D possibly matches TRBD1 or TRBD2 (5 bases each). Germline loops: CDR1 ENHRY, CDR2 SYGVKD. The CDR3 consists of 14 residues. The germline V and J ends were trimmed by 0 bases and 3 bases, with 7 bases remaining between them. The CDR3 DNA reads TGTGCCATCAGTGAGTCGTGGGGGACAGATACGCAGTATTTT. Amino acids: CAISESWGTDTQYF.

This chain uses TRBV11-2 with TRBJ1-3; 7 positions match TRBD1. The CDR3 length is 15 residues. Germline trimming cut 5 bases from V and 4 bases from J; bases unmatched to any gene: 8. Germline CDR1 and CDR2: SGHAT and FQNNGV. Here the CDR3 reads CASSDPGGPGNTIYF. The CDR3 DNA is TGTGCCAGCAGCGATCCAGGGGGACCAGGAAACACCATATATTTT.

In this sample, this clonotype turned up many times. The chain couples TRBV29-1 to TRBJ1-2, with unresolved D. The germline V gene encodes CDR1 SQVTM and CDR2 ANQGSEA. The CDR3 extends over 10 amino acids. V dropped 4 bases and J dropped 6 bases, with 6 bases sitting between them. The CDR3 sequence: CSVGEDGYTF. For the CDR3, the DNA is TGCAGCGTTGGAGAAGATGGCTACACCTTC. Variable domain in full (rest from reference TRBV29-1 and TRBJ1-2): SAVISQKPSRDICQRGTSLTIQCQVDSQVTMMFWYRQQPGQSLTLIATANQGSEATYESGFVIDKFPISRPNLTFSTLTVSNMSPEDSSIYLCSVGEDGYTFGSGTRLTVV.

The chain is built from TRBV25-1 and TRBJ2-3; possibly TRBD1 for D (7 bases). This CDR3 has 13 amino acids. The germline gives CDR1 MGHDK, CDR2 SYGVNS. The V end lost 11 bases, the J end lost 1 base, and 13 bases lay between the germline ends. The CDR3 bases are TGTGCCTCAGGGGGGATGGGCACAGATACGCAGTATTTT. As protein: CASGGMGTDTQYF.

In its sample, this clonotype was seen many times. This chain connects TRBV10-3 to TRBJ1-1; TRBD1 is a possible D gene (6 bases). The CDR3 consists of 13 residues. V lost 7 bases, J lost 1 base, and 10 bases lay in between. The germline V gene encodes CDR1 ENHRY and CDR2 SYGVKD. The CDR3 loop reads CAITPGQNTEAFF. Here the CDR3 DNA reads TGTGCCATCACCCCGGGACAGAACACTGAAGCTTTCTTT.

This clonotype was observed many times. V gene TRBV5-4 combines with J gene TRBJ1-3; D is unresolved. V was trimmed by 4 bases and J by 0 bases, leaving 11 bases between them. The CDR3 length is 15 residues. The V gene's germline CDR1 is SGHNT and CDR2 YYREEE (reference sequence). Here the CDR3 reads CASSAHRNSGNTIYF. The CDR3, as DNA: TGTGCCAGCAGCGCCCACAGAAACTCTGGAAACACCATATATTTT.

This clonotype has only a few counts. J is TRBJ2-5 and V is TRBV14; D unclear. The CDR3 spans 16 residues. The germline gives CDR1 SGHDN, CDR2 FVKESK. V was trimmed by 3 bases and J by 1 base, leaving 15 bases between them. The CDR3 loop reads CASSQARWNAQETQYF. CDR3 coding DNA: TGTGCCAGCAGCCAGGCCAGGTGGAATGCCCAAGAGACCCAGTACTTC. Based on the CDR3 plus reference TRBV14 and TRBJ2-5, the full variable domain is EAGVTQFPSHSVIEKGQTVTLRCDPISGHDNLYWYRRVMGKEIKFLLHFVKESKQDESGMPNNRFLAERTGGTYSTLKVQPAELEDSGVYFCASSQARWNAQETQYFGPGTRLLVL.

This clonotype was found many times. The rearrangement links TRBV3-1 to TRBJ2-1, with D unclear. V was pared by 2 bases and J by 6 bases, with 11 bases between. The CDR3 spans 14 residues. The germline V gene encodes CDR1 LGHDT and CDR2 YNNKEL (reference sequence). The CDR3 DNA sequence: TGTGCCAGCAGCCAACAGTCAACAGCCAATGAGCAGTTCTTC. Its translation is CASSQQSTANEQFF.

This clonotype appeared many times. This chain connects TRBV4-3 to TRBJ2-5; TRBD1 matches 9 bases. In germline, CDR1 is LGHNA, CDR2 YSLEER. This CDR3 has 16 amino acids. J was trimmed by 2 bases and V by 0 bases; bases with no gene match: 4. CDR3 DNA sequence: TGCGCCAGCAGCCAAGAGGGGACAGGGTTTCAAGAGACCCAGTACTTC. It is translated as CASSQEGTGFQETQYF.

This clonotype was seen many times. The chain uses TRBV7-8 and TRBJ2-3; D remains ambiguous. Germline V CDR1 and CDR2: SGHVS, FQNEAQ. Trimming stripped 3 bases from V and 0 bases from J, with 7 bases between. The CDR3 covers 14 residues. This CDR3 is CASSLGWSTDTQYF. CDR3 DNA sequence: TGTGCCAGCAGCTTGGGGTGGAGCACAGATACGCAGTATTTT.

This clonotype showed up many times. The rearrangement uses TRBV12-3 or TRBV12-4 and TRBJ1-5, with D perhaps matching TRBD1 (6 bases). Trimming shortened V by 6 bases and J by 5 bases, and 14 bases separated the two germline ends. This CDR3 has 14 amino acids. DNA of the CDR3: TGTGCCAGCAGCCGTCAGGGGAGTCATCAGCCCCAGCATTTT. This gives the protein CASSRQGSHQPQHF.